Each of the 27 T cell receptor beta chains below was sequenced from the same sample in a study of cytomegalovirus exposure and HLA in healthy donors. This table comes from immunoSEQ multiplex PCR, and its TCRdb copy is limited to in-frame clones, with some not included. The sample holds approximately 160,000 clones, approximately 96% seen once. The specimen sequenced was PBMCs. These receptors were obtained from a woman aged 18-29 years in good health and CMV-seronegative.

The V and J genes are TRBV4-2 and TRBJ2-1; TRBD2 agrees at 16 bases. The CDR3 is made up of 15 amino acids. The trim removed 4 bases at V and 11 bases at J, leaving 5 bases unmatched. Germline V gene data show CDR1 as LGHNA and CDR2 as YNFKEQ. CDR3 region: CASSPGLAGGQKQFF. Written as DNA, the CDR3 is TGTGCCAGCAGCCCGGGACTAGCGGGGGGGCAGAAGCAGTTCTTC.

The chain uses TRBV9 and TRBJ1-5, with 9 positions matching TRBD1. V was pared by 3 bases and J by 3 bases, with 4 bases of the junction left unmatched. The CDR3 runs 15 residues. Germline V CDR1 and CDR2: SGDLS, YYNGEE. The CDR3, as DNA: TGTGCCAGCAGCGGGGGGACAGGGTTCAATCAGCCCCAGCATTTT. This translates into CASSGGTGFNQPQHF.

This clone showed up just once. This chain uses TRBV6-6 with TRBJ1-4; no clear D. The CDR3 covers 13 residues. Per the germline V gene, CDR1 is MNHNY and CDR2 is SVGAGI (reference sequence). Trimming cost V 2 bases and J 4 bases, with 5 bases left between them. DNA of the CDR3: TGTGCCAGCAGTTACACGGGTAATGAAAAACTGTTTTTT. Its protein is CASSYTGNEKLFF.

This chain connects TRBV19 to TRBJ2-5; 16 nucleotides align to TRBD2. This CDR3 comprises 18 residues. V was pared by 3 bases and J by 4 bases, with 8 bases of the junction left unmatched. Germline CDR1 LNHDA, CDR2 SQIVND (reference sequence). Here the CDR3 DNA reads TGTGCCAGTAGTATGGGACTAGCGGGGGGGCGTTTCGGAGAGACCCAGTACTTC. This translates into CASSMGLAGGRFGETQYF.

This clone was detected a few times. This sequence joins TRBV9 and TRBJ1-1; possibly TRBD1 for D (6 bases). CDR3 length: 15 amino acids. Trimming left V 4 bases short and J 5 bases short, with 18 bases between. The germline gives CDR1 SGDLS, CDR2 YYNGEE. CDR3 in DNA: TGTGCCAGCAGCCCCTACTCAGGGGTTGGGACTGAAGCTTTCTTT. It codes for CASSPYSGVGTEAFF. Full variable domain (rest looked up from reference TRBV9 and TRBJ1-1): DSGVTQTPKHLITATGQRVTLRCSPRSGDLSVYWYQQSLDQGLQFLIQYYNGEERAKGNILERFSAQQFPDLHSELNLSSLELGDSALYFCASSPYSGVGTEAFFGQGTRLTVV.

The V call is TRBV5-1, the J call TRBJ2-3; the D gene is possibly TRBD2 (6 bases). Germline assignment: CDR1 SGHRS and CDR2 YFSETQ. The CDR3 has 13 residues. V dropped 2 bases and J dropped 3 bases, with 7 bases sitting between them. In DNA, the CDR3 is TGCGCCAGCAGCTTAGGGAGGACAGATACGCAGTATTTT. Amino acid sequence: CASSLGRTDTQYF.

The chain couples TRBV7-9 to TRBJ1-4; D possibly corresponds to TRBD1 (5 bases). The CDR3 runs 15 residues. Trimming stripped 4 bases from V and 1 base from J, with 10 bases between. Germline-derived CDR1 and CDR2 are SEHNR and FQNEAQ (reference sequence). The CDR3 DNA is TGTGCCAGCAGCTCCCTGGGGGGAACTAATGAAAAACTGTTTTTT. Translated: CASSSLGGTNEKLFF.

The V call is TRBV27, the J call TRBJ2-6; unclear D gene. Germline lookup yields CDR1 MNHEY and CDR2 SMNVEV (reference sequence). The CDR3 consists of 14 residues. With 5 bases removed from V and 0 bases from J, the gap between germline ends came to 5 bases. This CDR3 reads CASSGSSGANVLTF. The DNA of the CDR3 is TGTGCCAGCAGTGGTAGCTCTGGGGCCAACGTCCTGACTTTC.

The V call is TRBV5-6, the J call TRBJ1-4; the D gene is possibly TRBD1 (6 bases). CDR1 and CDR2 from the germline V gene are SGHDT and YYEEEE. The CDR3 consists of 15 residues. V was clipped by 6 bases and J by 3 bases, with 15 bases between them. CDR3 sequence (DNA): TGTGCCAGCACGAGGGGGGGAACCTCTAATGAAAAACTGTTTTTT. It specifies CASTRGGTSNEKLFF.

In this sample, this clone turned up once. This chain uses TRBV2 with TRBJ1-1; 7 bases are shared with TRBD1. In germline, CDR1 is SNHLY, CDR2 FYNNEI. After removal of 6 bases from V and 1 base from J, the junction contained 2 bases not matched to a gene. The CDR3 extends over 13 amino acids. CDR3 amino acids: CASSRTGNTEAFF. CDR3 DNA: TGTGCCAGCAGCCGGACAGGGAACACTGAAGCTTTCTTT.

This clone appeared a single time. The chain links TRBV5-4 to TRBJ1-2; 10 bases fit TRBD1. The ends lost 0 bases at V and 7 bases at J; junction bases unmatched: 3. The CDR3 totals 14 residues. Germline assignment: CDR1 SGHNT and CDR2 YYREEE (reference sequence). The CDR3 is CASSLGQGAGGYTF. The CDR3 DNA follows: TGTGCCAGCAGCTTGGGACAGGGGGCAGGTGGCTACACCTTC.

A note on this clone: Germline is not matched at one junction end, which may reflect a read error. This chain uses TRBV5-1 with TRBJ2-7; no clear D. Per the germline V gene, CDR1 is SGHRS and CDR2 is YFSETQ. This CDR3 spans 13 amino acids. CDR3 sequence (DNA): TGCGCCAGCAGCAAAGATAAGTCCGGTTTTTTGGACTTC. This codes for CASSKDKSGFLDF. Variable domain in full (rest from reference TRBV5-1 and TRBJ2-7): KAGVTQTPRYLIKTRGQQVTLSCSPISGHRSVSWYQQTPGQGLQFLFEYFSETQRNKGNFPGRFSGRQFSNSRSEMNVSTLELGDSALYLCASSKDKSGFLDFGPGTRLTVT.

The chain links TRBV7-6 to TRBJ1-2, with 8 bases identical to TRBD1. This CDR3 spans 16 amino acids. Unmatched junction bases numbered 4, after V lost 1 base and J lost 0 bases. Germline CDR1 reads SGHVS; CDR2 reads FNYEAQ. The CDR3 coding sequence is TGTGCCAGCAGCTTAGAGGACAGGGCGGCTAACTATGGCTACACCTTC. Amino acids: CASSLEDRAANYGYTF.

The chain is built from TRBV5-4 and TRBJ2-2, with D perhaps TRBD1 (5 bases). Germline V gene sequence: CDR1 SGHNT, CDR2 YYREEE (reference sequence). With 4 bases removed from V and 1 base from J, the gap between germline ends came to 11 bases. The CDR3 covers 15 residues. The CDR3 DNA reads TGTGCCAGCAGCCCGACAGCGAGGAACACCGGGGAGCTGTTTTTT. It encodes CASSPTARNTGELFF.

The chain has TRBV19 and TRBJ2-1, with 11 nucleotides matching TRBD2. Germline CDR1 and CDR2: LNHDA and SQIVND (reference sequence). J was trimmed by 8 bases and V by 3 bases; bases with no gene match: 3. The CDR3 is made up of 14 amino acids. The CDR3 loop reads CASSIVAGGDEQFF. CDR3 coding DNA: TGTGCCAGTAGTATTGTAGCGGGGGGGGATGAGCAGTTCTTC.

This clone was seen once. This chain uses TRBV13 with TRBJ2-3; 8 positions match TRBD1. The CDR3 loop spans 15 amino acids. The trim removed 5 bases at V and 6 bases at J, leaving 10 bases unmatched. The germline CDR1 and CDR2 sequences are PRHDT and FYEKMQ (reference sequence). CDR3 bases: TGTGCCAGCAGCCCACTCCCCAGGACAGGGGATACGCAGTATTTT. This sequence encodes CASSPLPRTGDTQYF.

The V gene is TRBV4-2, the J gene TRBJ1-6; 8 positions agree with TRBD1. The CDR3 has 17 amino acids. The J segment lost 0 bases and the V segment lost 4 bases, leaving 5 bases of the junction unmatched. Germline-derived CDR1 and CDR2 are LGHNA and YNFKEQ. The CDR3 DNA reads as TGTGCCAGCAGCCCTTGGACAGGGAGCTCCTATAATTCACCCCTCCACTTT. As protein: CASSPWTGSSYNSPLHF.

This clone was recorded only once. V is TRBV5-6 and J is TRBJ1-1; a weak D match, TRBD1 (6 bases). The CDR3 loop spans 15 amino acids. Germline-derived CDR1 and CDR2 are SGHDT and YYEEEE. V dropped 0 bases and J dropped 7 bases, with 16 bases sitting between them. As DNA, the CDR3 is TGTGCCAGCAGCTTGGGAATAACAGGGATTGGTGAAGCTTTCTTT. Protein: CASSLGITGIGEAFF.

CDR3 in amino acids: CASSLSGRGSYEQYF. CDR3 bases: TGTGCCAGCAGCTTAAGCGGCAGGGGCTCCTACGAGCAGTACTTC. The chain is built from TRBV13 and TRBJ2-7; perhaps TRBD1 as D (6 bases). CDR3 length: 15 residues. V lost 2 bases and J lost 0, with 11 bases in between. The V gene's germline CDR1 is PRHDT and CDR2 FYEKMQ (reference sequence).

The rearrangement links TRBV4-2 to TRBJ2-3; unclear D gene. V was shortened by 4 bases and J by 4 bases, with 12 bases between the two germline ends. The CDR3 is 14 residues long. Germline CDR1 reads LGHNA; CDR2 reads YNFKEQ. This CDR3 reads CASSPLSGADTQYF. As DNA, the CDR3 is TGTGCCAGCAGCCCCCTCAGTGGAGCAGATACGCAGTATTTT.

The chain carries TRBV5-1 and TRBJ2-5; TRBD1 agrees at 7 bases. V trimming: 1 base; J trimming: 2 bases; junction bases outside the gene matches: 8. CDR3 size: 16 residues. The germline V gene has CDR1 SGHRS and CDR2 YFSETQ. The CDR3 loop reads CASSLWTGRIQETQYF. In DNA form, the CDR3 reads TGCGCCAGCAGCTTGTGGACAGGCCGAATTCAAGAGACCCAGTACTTC.

The chain combines TRBV28 with TRBJ1-2; 8 nucleotides align to TRBD1. The CDR3 consists of 16 residues. The germline V gene encodes CDR1 MDHEN and CDR2 SYDVKM. The ends lost 11 bases at V and 3 bases at J; junction bases unmatched: 17. CDR3 sequence reads: CASRQSIGTGHYGYTF. The CDR3, as DNA: TGTGCCTCACGTCAATCAATCGGGACAGGCCACTATGGCTACACCTTC.

The chain uses TRBV9 and TRBJ2-3; D uncertain. The V gene's germline CDR1 is SGDLS and CDR2 YYNGEE. V was trimmed by 0 bases and J by 0 bases, leaving 5 bases between them. This CDR3 is 14 amino acids long. CDR3 bases: TGTGCCAGCAGCGTAGCGACTAGCACAGATACGCAGTATTTT. Translating gives CASSVATSTDTQYF.

The genes are TRBV4-1 and TRBJ1-1, with 7 bases matching TRBD1. Germline V CDR1 and CDR2: MGHRA, YSYEKL. The CDR3 spans 17 residues. V gave up 4 bases and J gave up 3 bases; unmatched junction bases: 14. DNA for the CDR3: TGCGCCAGCAGCCCTTCAGGCACAGGGGAAGGGTACACTGAAGCTTTCTTT. This gives the protein CASSPSGTGEGYTEAFF.

The chain couples TRBV29-1 to TRBJ2-1; 9 bases are a match to TRBD1. The junction had 3 bases not matched to a gene; V was cut back by 6 bases and J by 3 bases. Germline assignment: CDR1 SQVTM and CDR2 ANQGSEA. This CDR3 is 13 amino acids long. This CDR3 is CSVPTGGYNEQFF. The DNA of the CDR3 is TGCAGCGTGCCGACAGGGGGCTACAATGAGCAGTTCTTC.

V is TRBV19 and J is TRBJ2-1, with 14 bases aligning to TRBD2. Trimming cost V 5 bases and J 2 bases; bases outside gene matches: 14. The CDR3 length is 20 residues. Germline loops: CDR1 LNHDA, CDR2 SQIVND (reference sequence). This chain's CDR3 is CASSPRRLAGGRFPYNEQFF. The CDR3 DNA is TGTGCCAGTAGTCCCCGCCGACTAGCGGGGGGGCGATTTCCCTACAATGAGCAGTTCTTC.

Remarks on this clone: Other DNA variants within this sample encode the same CDR3. V usage is TRBV19 and J usage is TRBJ1-1; D is undetermined. V was trimmed by 5 bases and J by 1 base, leaving 5 bases between them. The germline V gene has CDR1 LNHDA and CDR2 SQIVND (reference sequence). This CDR3 comprises 12 residues. The CDR3 sequence is CASSPGNTEAFF. The CDR3 DNA reads TGTGCCAGTAGTCCGGGGAACACTGAAGCTTTCTTT.